Reported below is one TCR beta chain. Its antigen is unidentified. The CDR3 spans 14 residues. Germline loops: CDR1 LGHNA, CDR2 YNFKEQ. J lost 3 bases, V lost 4 bases, and 5 bases had no gene match. The data stem from a study of cytomegalovirus exposure and HLA in healthy donors. Looking at the study overall: According to later analysis, the same platform produced the 120 validation and around 730 first-cohort repertoires. General study results and limits: The study put some 160 TCR beta chains on its list as cytomegalovirus-associated.

Method: immunoSEQ multiplex PCR; TCRdb's copy keeps in-frame clones and lacks some. This sample has around 200,000 clones, with roughly three quarters found just once. The donors were members of the validation cohort comprising over 90 subjects, separate from the approximately 670-subject first cohort. Input material: PBMCs. The V call is TRBV4-2, the J call TRBJ2-7; 8 positions match TRBD2. This receptor was obtained from a young woman in good health and CMV-seronegative. The CDR3 DNA is TGTGCCAGCAGCCCCGGGACTAGTAGCTACGAGCAGTACTTC. It codes for CASSPGTSSYEQYF.